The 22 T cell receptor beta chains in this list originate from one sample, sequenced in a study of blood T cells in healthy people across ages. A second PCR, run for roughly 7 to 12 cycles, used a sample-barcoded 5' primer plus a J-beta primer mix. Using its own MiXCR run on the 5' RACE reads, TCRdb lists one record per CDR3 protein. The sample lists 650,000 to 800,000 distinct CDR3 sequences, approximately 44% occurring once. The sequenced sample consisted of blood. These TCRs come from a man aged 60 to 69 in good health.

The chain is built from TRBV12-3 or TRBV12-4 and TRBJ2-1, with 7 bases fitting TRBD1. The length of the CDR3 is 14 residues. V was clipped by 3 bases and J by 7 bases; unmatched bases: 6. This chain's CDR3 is CASSLTGKNNEQFF. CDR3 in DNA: TGTGCCAGCAGTTTGACAGGGAAGAATAATGAGCAGTTCTTC.

This chain's CDR3 is CASELAKNIQYF. CDR3 DNA sequence: TGTGCCAGCGAACTAGCCAAAAACATTCAGTACTTC. The genes are TRBV6-1 and TRBJ2-4; D gene uncertain. Germline lookup yields CDR1 MNHNS and CDR2 SASEGT. V was clipped by 8 bases and J by 0 bases, with 5 bases between them. This CDR3 contains 12 residues.

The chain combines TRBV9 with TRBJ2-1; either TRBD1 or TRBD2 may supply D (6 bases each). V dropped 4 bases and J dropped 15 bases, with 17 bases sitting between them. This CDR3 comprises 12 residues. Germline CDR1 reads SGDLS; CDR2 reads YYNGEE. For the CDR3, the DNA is TGTGCCAGCAGCAGGCGGGACATGGACCCGTTCTTC. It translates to CASSRRDMDPFF.

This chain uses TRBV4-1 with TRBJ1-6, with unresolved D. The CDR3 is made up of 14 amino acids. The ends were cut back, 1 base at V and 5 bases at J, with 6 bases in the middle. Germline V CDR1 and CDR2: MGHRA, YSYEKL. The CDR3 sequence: CASSQVPNNSPLHF. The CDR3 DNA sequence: TGCGCCAGCAGCCAAGTCCCTAATAATTCACCCCTCCACTTT.

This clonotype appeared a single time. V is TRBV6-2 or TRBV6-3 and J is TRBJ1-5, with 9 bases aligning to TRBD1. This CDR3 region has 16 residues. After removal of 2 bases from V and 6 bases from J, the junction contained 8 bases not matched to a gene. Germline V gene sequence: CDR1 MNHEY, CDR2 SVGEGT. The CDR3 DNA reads TGTGCCAGCAGTTACCACATGGGACAGGGACGTCAGCCCCAGCATTTT. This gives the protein CASSYHMGQGRQPQHF.

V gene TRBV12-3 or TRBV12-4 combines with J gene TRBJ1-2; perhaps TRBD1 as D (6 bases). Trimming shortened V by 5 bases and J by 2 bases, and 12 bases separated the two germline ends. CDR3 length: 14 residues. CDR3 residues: CASSEPQGNYGYTF. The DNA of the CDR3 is TGTGCCAGCAGTGAGCCCCAGGGGAACTATGGCTACACCTTC.

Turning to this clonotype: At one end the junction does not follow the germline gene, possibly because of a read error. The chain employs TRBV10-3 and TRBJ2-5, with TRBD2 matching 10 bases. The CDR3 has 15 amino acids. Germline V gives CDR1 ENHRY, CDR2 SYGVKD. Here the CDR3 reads CAIRSSGGPIETRYF. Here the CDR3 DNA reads TGTGCCATCAGAAGTAGCGGGGGGCCGATCGAGACCCGGTACTTC.

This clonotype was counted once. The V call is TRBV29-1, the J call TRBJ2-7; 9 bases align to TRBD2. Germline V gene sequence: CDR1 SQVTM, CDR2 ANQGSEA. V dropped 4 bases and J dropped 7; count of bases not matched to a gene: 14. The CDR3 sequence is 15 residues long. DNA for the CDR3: TGCAGCGTTGCGACTTGGCGGGGGGGTATCAATGAGCAGTACTTC. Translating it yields CSVATWRGGINEQYF.

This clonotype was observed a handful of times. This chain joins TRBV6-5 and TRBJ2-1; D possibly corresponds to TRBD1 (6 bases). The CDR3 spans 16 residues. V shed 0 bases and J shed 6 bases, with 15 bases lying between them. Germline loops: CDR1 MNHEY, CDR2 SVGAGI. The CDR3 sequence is CASSYSLMEGGNEQFF. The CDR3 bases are TGTGCCAGCAGTTACTCCCTGATGGAAGGGGGCAATGAGCAGTTCTTC.

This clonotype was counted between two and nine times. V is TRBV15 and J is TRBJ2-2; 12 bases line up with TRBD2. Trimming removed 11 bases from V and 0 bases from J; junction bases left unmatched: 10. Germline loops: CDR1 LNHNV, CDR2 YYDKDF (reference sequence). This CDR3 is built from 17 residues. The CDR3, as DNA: TGTGCCGCCTTCGGTCGGACTAGCGGGGCGAACACCGGGGAGCTGTTTTTT. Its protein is CAAFGRTSGANTGELFF.

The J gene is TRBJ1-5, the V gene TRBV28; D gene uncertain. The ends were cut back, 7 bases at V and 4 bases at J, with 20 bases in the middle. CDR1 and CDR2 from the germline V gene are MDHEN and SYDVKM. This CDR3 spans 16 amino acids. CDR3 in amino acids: CASNPRTGKVNQPQHF. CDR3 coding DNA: TGTGCCAGCAACCCGCGGACGGGAAAAGTAAATCAGCCCCAGCATTTT.

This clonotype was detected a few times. CDR3 amino acids: CSVGADYNEQYF. CDR3 nucleotides: TGCAGCGTTGGGGCAGACTACAATGAGCAGTACTTC. The chain links TRBV29-1 to TRBJ2-1, with D possibly TRBD2 on 5 matching bases. The DNA end lines up better with TRBJ2-7; the J call may be wrong. From germline, CDR1 is SQVTM and CDR2 ANQGSEA. The CDR3 is 12 amino acids.

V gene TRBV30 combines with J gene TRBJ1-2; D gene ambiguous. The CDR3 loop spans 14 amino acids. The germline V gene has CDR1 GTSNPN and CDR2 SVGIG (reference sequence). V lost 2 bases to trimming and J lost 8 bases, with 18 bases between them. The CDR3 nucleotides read TGTGCCTGGAGTCCCGGCAGCTATAAGAGAGGCTACACCTTC. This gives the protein CAWSPGSYKRGYTF.

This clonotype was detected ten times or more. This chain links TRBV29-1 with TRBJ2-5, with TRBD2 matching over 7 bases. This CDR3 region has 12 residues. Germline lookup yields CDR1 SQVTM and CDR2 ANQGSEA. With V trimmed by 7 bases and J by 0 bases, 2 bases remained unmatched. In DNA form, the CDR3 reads TGCAGCGGGGGGGGGTACCAAGAGACCCAGTACTTC. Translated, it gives CSGGGYQETQYF.

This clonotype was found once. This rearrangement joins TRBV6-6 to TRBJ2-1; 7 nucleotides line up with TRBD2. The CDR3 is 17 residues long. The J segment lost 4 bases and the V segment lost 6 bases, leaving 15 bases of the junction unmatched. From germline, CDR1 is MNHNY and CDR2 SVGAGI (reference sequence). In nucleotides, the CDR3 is TGTGCCAGCAGCCCTCTGCCGGGGAGCGGGGCATACAATGAGCAGTTCTTC. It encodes CASSPLPGSGAYNEQFF.

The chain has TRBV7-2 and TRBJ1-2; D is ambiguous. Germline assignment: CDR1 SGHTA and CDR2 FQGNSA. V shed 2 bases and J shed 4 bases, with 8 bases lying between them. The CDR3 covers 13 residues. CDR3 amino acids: CASSLSDGYGYTF. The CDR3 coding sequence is TGTGCCAGCAGCTTAAGTGACGGCTATGGCTACACCTTC.

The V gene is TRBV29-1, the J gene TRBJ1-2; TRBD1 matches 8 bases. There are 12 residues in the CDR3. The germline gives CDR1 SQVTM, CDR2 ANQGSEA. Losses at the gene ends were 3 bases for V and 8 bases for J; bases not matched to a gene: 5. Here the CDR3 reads CSVEDRAEGYTF. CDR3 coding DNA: TGCAGCGTTGAGGACAGGGCAGAAGGCTACACCTTC.

The CDR3 sequence is CASGLASPSYNEQFF. The CDR3, as DNA: TGTGCTAGTGGTTTGGCTAGCCCTTCCTACAATGAGCAGTTCTTC. The V gene is TRBV12-5, the J gene TRBJ2-1; possible D gene TRBD2, 5 bases. The CDR3 loop spans 15 amino acids. Trimming stripped 1 base from V and 1 base from J, with 8 bases between. CDR1 and CDR2 from the germline V gene are LGHNT and FRNRAP.

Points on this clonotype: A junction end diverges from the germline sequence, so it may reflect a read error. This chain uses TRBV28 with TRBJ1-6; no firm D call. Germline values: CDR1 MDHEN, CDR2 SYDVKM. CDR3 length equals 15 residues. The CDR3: CASNLGSGPNSPLHF. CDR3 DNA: TGTGCCAGCAATTTAGGGTCCGGACCGAATTCACCCCTCCACTTT.

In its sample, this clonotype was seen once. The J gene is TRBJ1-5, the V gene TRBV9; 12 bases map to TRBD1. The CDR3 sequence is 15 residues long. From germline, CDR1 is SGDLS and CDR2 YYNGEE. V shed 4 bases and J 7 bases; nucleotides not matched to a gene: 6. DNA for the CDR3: TGTGCCAGCAGCACCGGGACAGGGGGCGGACAGCCCCAGCATTTT. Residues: CASSTGTGGGQPQHF.

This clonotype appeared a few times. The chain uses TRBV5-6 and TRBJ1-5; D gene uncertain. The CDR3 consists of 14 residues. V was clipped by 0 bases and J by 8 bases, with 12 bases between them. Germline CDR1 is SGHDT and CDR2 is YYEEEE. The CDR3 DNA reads TGTGCCAGCAGCTTGGAGGGCACGGCTGAGCCCCAGCATTTT. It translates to CASSLEGTAEPQHF.

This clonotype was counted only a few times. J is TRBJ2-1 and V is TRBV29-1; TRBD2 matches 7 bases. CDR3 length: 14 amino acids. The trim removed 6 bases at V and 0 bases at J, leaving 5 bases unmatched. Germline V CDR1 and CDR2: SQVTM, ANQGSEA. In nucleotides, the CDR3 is TGCAGCGTAAGCGGGGCCAGCTCCTACAATGAGCAGTTCTTC. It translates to CSVSGASSYNEQFF.